This entry concerns a single T cell receptor beta chain. A few counts support this clonotype. Its binding antigen is unknown. Nothing much larger sits one base from this clone, and base qualities are not available. Reads for this sample came from an Illumina NovaSeq 6000. TCRalpha and TCRbeta cDNA libraries were built by 5'RACE with constant-segment primers, adding sample barcodes and unique molecular identifiers. RNA was extracted from every sample with Trizol reagent. Amplification of the libraries took two PCR steps, and the second step added a second sample barcode plus Illumina TruSeq adapters. Sequencing of libraries was performed on an Illumina NovaSeq with 2 x 150 bp paired-end reads. Turning to the authors' computational methods: Demultiplexing of reads and collapsing into UMI-guided consensus sequences were performed with migec v1.2.7. With mixcr v2.1.11, UMI consensuses were aligned to TRA and TRB V and J templates and assembled into clonotypes. Expanded or contracted clonotypes were those called significant by both edgeR and NoisET, with noise models trained on biological replicates. For edgeR calls, the thresholds were a false discovery rate-adjusted p below 0.01 and a log2 fold-change of 1. As an exploratory analysis of dynamics, max-normalized trajectories of the 1000 most abundant clonotypes were examined by PCA with hierarchical clustering. The CD4 or CD8 phenotype of responding clones was assigned using the separately sequenced CD4+ and CD8+ repertoires. TCRdb took the public reads, trimmed them with fastp at Q25, ran MiXCR for clone calling and kept in-frame beta chains. Duplicate CDR3 protein sequences are folded into a single record with the most common DNA and genes. These V and J calls originate from TCRdb's pipeline instead of the authors' own analysis. This sample holds around 250,000 distinct CDR3 sequences; 15% to 20% were observed only once. Around 23% of the sample is taken by the ten largest.

Ficoll-Paque density gradient centrifugation was used to isolate PBMCs. The data were taken from a study of T-cell memory formation after mild COVID-19 (dated by TCRdb to the early 2020s). Background for the entire study: TCR sequence clusters from the two donors were found to be largely donor specific. In two donors, T-cell clones that expanded and contracted after mild COVID-19 were tracked by sequencing TCRalpha and TCRbeta repertoires over time. Two young, previously healthy adult volunteers made up the cohort, one male and one female.

Study-wide findings and limitations: Whether the second-wave clones peaking on day 37 were SARS-CoV-2 specific was not confirmed. The detection of some responding clones in pre-infection memory suggests that pre-existing cross-reactive memory T cells joined the SARS-CoV-2 response. The study covered only two mild cases, and larger cohorts including severe cases with pre-infection samples were considered necessary. Balanced CD4/CD8 phenotypes were observed for clones contracting from day 15 to 85, whereas a bias towards CD4+ was observed for a second wave of clones expanding from day 15 to 37. Contracting CD4+ clones appeared mostly in the CM and EM memory subsets, whereas CD8+ clones were enriched in EMRA.

The specimen was PBMCs or a T cell subset sorted from them (not recorded which). This TCR was sampled from a man aged 18 to 29 who had mild COVID-19 (a few samples of this study predate the infection). The sample titles of this study are shuffled in the database, so cell type and time point are left out; the donor was told from shared clones.

The base sequence is TGTGCCAGCAGCTGGGGACTAGCGGGGGACACCGAGGCTCGGTTCTTC. It translates as CASSWGLAGDTEARFF. This chain joins TRBV12-3 or TRBV12-4 to TRBJ2-1, with 14 bases aligning to TRBD2. The CDR3 numbers 16 residues from cysteine through phenylalanine. Just CDR3 DNA is preserved here, 48 bases in frame from base 1. V loses 6 bases at its end and J loses 15 bases; junction bases beyond the gene matches: 16.